This T cell receptor (beta chain) is from a study of blood T cell repertoires in COVID-19. Whole-study context: Italy, Spain and the United States were the sources of the convalescent and acute COVID-19 samples. PBMCs, B-cell-depleted T cells, or T cells provided the cDNA or gDNA that made up the material.

Source study methods: From reference gene primer amplification, estimates of nucleated cell counts were derived. Profiling relied on immunoSEQ multiplex PCR, and the TCRdb table lists in-frame clones only, not all of them. The V and J calls and clone size are taken from that table; D and trimming were inferred from the DNA. The sample has 55,000 to 75,000 clones; around 79% are singletons. This clone has only one observation. With 4 bases removed from V and 6 bases from J, the gap between germline ends came to 18 bases. CDR1 and CDR2 (germline): KGHDR, SFDVKD. CDR3 length: 16 residues. The chain carries TRBV24-1 and TRBJ2-1; D perhaps matches TRBD1 (6 bases). The TCR originated in a man in his 60s with acute or convalescent COVID-19. Input material: peripheral blood. The CDR3 reads CATSDVRDTIFNEQFF. CDR3 in DNA: TGTGCCACCAGTGACGTCCGGGACACAATATTCAATGAGCAGTTCTTC.